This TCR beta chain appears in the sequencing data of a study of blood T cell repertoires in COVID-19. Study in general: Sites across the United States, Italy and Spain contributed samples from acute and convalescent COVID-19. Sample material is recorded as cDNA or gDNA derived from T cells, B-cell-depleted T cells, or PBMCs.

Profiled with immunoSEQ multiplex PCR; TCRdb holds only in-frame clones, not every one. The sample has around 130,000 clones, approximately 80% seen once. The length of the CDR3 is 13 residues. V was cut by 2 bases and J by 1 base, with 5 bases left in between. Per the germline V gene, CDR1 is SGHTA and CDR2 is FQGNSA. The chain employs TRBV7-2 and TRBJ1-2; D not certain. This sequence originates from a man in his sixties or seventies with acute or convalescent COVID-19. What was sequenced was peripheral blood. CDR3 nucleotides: TGTGCCAGCAGCTTACAGATTAACTATGGCTACACCTTC. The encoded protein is CASSLQINYGYTF.